This T cell receptor beta chain was observed in a study of blood T cell repertoires in COVID-19. As for the study in general: There were acute and convalescent COVID-19 samples, and they came from the United States, Italy and Spain. Sample material is recorded as cDNA or gDNA derived from T cells, B-cell-depleted T cells, or PBMCs.

Source study methods: Researchers report that nucleated cell counts were estimated from reference gene primer amplification. Profiling relied on immunoSEQ multiplex PCR, and the TCRdb table lists in-frame clones only, not all of them. Clonal size and the V and J genes are those of that table, whereas D and trimming came from the DNA. Of about 210,000 clones in the sample, approximately 90% are singletons; the top ten hold approximately 1.2%. Trimming took 8 bases from V and 8 from J, leaving 12 bases between them. The CDR3 loop spans 11 amino acids. The J gene is TRBJ1-2, the V gene TRBV12-3 or TRBV12-4; unclear D gene. The sequenced sample consisted of peripheral blood. This clonotype was sampled from a man in his thirties or forties with acute or convalescent COVID-19. CDR3 nucleotide sequence: TGTGCCAGCCGGGTGGCCCACGGCTACACCTTC. This translates into CASRVAHGYTF.